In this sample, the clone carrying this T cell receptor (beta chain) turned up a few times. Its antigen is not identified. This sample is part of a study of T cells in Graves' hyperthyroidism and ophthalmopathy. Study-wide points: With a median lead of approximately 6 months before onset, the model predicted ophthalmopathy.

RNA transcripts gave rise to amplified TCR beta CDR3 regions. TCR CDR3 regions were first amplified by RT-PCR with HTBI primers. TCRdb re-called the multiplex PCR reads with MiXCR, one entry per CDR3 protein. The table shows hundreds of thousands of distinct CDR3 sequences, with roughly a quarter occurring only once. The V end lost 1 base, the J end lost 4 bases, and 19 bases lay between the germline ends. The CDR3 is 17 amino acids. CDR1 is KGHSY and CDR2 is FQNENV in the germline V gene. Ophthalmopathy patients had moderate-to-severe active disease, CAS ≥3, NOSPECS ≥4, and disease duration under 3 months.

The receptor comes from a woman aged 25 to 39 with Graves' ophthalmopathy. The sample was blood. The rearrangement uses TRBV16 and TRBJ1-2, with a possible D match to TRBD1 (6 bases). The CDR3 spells CASSQLQSGGRTYGYTF. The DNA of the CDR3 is TGTGCCAGCAGCCAATTGCAATCCGGGGGGCGCACCTATGGCTACACCTTC.